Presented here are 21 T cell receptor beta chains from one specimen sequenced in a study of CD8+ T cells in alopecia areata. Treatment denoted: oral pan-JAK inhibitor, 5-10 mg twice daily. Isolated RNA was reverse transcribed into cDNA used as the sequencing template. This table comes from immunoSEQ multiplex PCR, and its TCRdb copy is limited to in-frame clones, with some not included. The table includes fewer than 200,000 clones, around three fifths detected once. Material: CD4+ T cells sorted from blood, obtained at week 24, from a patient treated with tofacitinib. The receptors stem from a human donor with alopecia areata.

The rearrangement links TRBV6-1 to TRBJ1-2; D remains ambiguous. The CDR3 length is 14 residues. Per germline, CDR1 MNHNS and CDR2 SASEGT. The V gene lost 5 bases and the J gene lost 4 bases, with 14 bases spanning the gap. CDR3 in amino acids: CASSSPGEIYGYTF. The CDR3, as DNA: TGTGCCAGCAGTTCCCCCGGCGAGATCTATGGCTACACCTTC.

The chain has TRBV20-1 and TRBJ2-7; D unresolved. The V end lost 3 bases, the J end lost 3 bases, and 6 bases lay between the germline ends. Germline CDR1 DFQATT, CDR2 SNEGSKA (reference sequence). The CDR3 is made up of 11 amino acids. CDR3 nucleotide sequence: TGCAGTGCTAGGGGAATCTACGAGCAGTACTTC. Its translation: CSARGIYEQYF.

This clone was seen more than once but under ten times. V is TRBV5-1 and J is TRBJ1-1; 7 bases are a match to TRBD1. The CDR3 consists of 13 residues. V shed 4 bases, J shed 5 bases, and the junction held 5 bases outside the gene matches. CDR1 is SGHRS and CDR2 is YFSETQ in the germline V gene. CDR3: CASSLLQGTEAFF. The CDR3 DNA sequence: TGCGCCAGCAGCCTCCTACAGGGGACTGAAGCTTTCTTT.

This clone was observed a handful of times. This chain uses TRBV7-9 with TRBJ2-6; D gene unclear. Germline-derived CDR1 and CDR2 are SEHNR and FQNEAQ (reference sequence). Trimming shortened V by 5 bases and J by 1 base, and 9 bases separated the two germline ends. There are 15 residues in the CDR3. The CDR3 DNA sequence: TGTGCCAGCAGCGCACGGGCATCTGGGGCCAACGTCCTGACTTTC. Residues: CASSARASGANVLTF.

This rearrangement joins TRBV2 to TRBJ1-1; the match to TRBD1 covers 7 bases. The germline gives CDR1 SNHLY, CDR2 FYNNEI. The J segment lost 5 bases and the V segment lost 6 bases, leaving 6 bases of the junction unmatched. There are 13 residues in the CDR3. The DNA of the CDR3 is TGTGCCAGCAGCGTGGGACAGTGGACTGAAGCTTTCTTT. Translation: CASSVGQWTEAFF.

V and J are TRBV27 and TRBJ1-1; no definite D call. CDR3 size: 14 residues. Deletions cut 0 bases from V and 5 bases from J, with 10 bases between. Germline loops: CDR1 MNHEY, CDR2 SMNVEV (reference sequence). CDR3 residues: CASSLSIGGTEAFF. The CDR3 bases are TGTGCCAGCAGTTTATCGATAGGAGGGACTGAAGCTTTCTTT.

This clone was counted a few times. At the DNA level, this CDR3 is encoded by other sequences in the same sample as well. The CDR3 DNA is TGTGCCACCAGCAGAGATCCAGGGCCCTACGAGCAGTACTTC. It codes for CATSRDPGPYEQYF. The rearrangement links TRBV15 to TRBJ2-7; D perhaps matches TRBD1 (5 bases). The CDR3 covers 14 residues. Germline V gene data show CDR1 as LNHNV and CDR2 as YYDKDF (reference sequence). V shed 0 bases and J shed 2 bases, with 8 bases lying between them. Using reference TRBV15 and TRBJ2-7 for the parts outside the CDR3, the full variable domain is DAMVIQNPRYQVTQFGKPVTLSCSQTLNHNVMYWYQQKSSQAPKLLFHYYDKDFNNEADTPDNFQSRRPNTSFCFLDIRSPGLGDTAMYLCATSRDPGPYEQYFGPGTRLTVT.

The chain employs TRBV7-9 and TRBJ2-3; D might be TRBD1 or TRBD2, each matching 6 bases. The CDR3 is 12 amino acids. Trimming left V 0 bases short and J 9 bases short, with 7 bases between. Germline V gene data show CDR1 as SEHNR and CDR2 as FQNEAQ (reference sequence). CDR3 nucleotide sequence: TGTGCCAGCAGCTTAGCGGGGGGCACGCAGTATTTT. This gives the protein CASSLAGGTQYF.

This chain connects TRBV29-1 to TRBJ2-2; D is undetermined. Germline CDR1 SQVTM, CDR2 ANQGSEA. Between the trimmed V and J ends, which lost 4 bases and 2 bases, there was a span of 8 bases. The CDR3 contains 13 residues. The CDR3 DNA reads TGCAGCGTTGTTAGAAGCAACACCGGGGAGCTGTTTTTT. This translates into CSVVRSNTGELFF.

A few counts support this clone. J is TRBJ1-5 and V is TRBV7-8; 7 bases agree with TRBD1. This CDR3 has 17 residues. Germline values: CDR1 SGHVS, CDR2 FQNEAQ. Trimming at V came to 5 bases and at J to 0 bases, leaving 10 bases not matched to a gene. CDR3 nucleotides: TGTGCCAGCAGCAAACGTAGGACAGGTTATAGCAATCAGCCCCAGCATTTT. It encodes CASSKRRTGYSNQPQHF.

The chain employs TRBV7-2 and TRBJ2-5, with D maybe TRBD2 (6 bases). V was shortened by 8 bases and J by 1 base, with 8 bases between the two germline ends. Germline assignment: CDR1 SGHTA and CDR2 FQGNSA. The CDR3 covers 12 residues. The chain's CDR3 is CASGGTQETQYF. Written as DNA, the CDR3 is TGTGCCAGCGGCGGGACCCAAGAGACCCAGTACTTC.

Here the CDR3 DNA reads TGTGCCTGGAGACCCGGGGCCGGCGAGCAGTTCTTC. This codes for CAWRPGAGEQFF. The chain has TRBV30 and TRBJ2-1; D tentatively fits TRBD1 or TRBD2 (5 bases each). CDR3 length: 12 amino acids. The ends were cut back, 3 bases at V and 10 bases at J, with 13 bases in the middle. CDR1 GTSNPN and CDR2 SVGIG come from the germline V gene (reference sequence).

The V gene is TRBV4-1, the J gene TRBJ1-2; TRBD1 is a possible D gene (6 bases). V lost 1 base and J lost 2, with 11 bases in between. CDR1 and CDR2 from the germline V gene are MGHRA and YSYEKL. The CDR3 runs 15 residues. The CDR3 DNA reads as TGCGCCAGCAGCCAAGGGGAGGGGGTGAACTATGGCTACACCTTC. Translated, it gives CASSQGEGVNYGYTF.

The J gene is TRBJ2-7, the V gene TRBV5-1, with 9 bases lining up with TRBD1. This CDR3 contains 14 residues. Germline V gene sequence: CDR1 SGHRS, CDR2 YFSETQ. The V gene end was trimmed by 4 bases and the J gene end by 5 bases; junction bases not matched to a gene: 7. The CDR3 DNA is TGCGCCAGCAGCGGAGGGACAGGGCTCGACGAGCAGTACTTC. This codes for CASSGGTGLDEQYF.

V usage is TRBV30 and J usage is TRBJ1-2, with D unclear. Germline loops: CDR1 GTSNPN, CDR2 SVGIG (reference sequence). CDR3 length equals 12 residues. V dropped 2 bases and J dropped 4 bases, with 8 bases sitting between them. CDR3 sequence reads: CAWSYEGYGYTF. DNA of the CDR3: TGTGCCTGGAGTTACGAGGGCTATGGCTACACCTTC. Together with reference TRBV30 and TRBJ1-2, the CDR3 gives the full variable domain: SQTIHQWPATLVQPVGSPLSLECTVEGTSNPNLYWYRQAAGRGLQLLFYSVGIGQISSEVPQNLSASRPQDRQFILSSKKLLLSDSGFYLCAWSYEGYGYTFGSGTRLTVV.

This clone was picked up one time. CDR3 nucleotide sequence: TGCGCCAGCAGCCAACAGACAGGGCGGACCTACGAGCAGTACTTC. It translates to CASSQQTGRTYEQYF. This rearrangement joins TRBV4-1 to TRBJ2-7; 7 bases match TRBD1. The germline CDR1 and CDR2 sequences are MGHRA and YSYEKL. V shed 2 bases and J 2 bases; nucleotides not matched to a gene: 6. The CDR3 runs 15 residues.

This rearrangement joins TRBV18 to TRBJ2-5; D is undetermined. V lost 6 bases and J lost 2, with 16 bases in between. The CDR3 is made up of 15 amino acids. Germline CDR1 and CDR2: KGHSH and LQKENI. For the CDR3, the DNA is TGTGCCAGCTCGCCCTCGTATCCCGGGCAAGAGACCCAGTACTTC. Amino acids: CASSPSYPGQETQYF.

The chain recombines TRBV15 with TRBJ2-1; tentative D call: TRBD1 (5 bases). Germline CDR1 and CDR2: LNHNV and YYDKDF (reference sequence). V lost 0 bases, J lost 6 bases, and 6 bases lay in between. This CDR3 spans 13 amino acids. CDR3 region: CATSRDRVNEQFF. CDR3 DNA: TGTGCCACCAGCAGAGACAGGGTCAATGAGCAGTTCTTC. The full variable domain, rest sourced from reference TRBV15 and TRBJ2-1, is DAMVIQNPRYQVTQFGKPVTLSCSQTLNHNVMYWYQQKSSQAPKLLFHYYDKDFNNEADTPDNFQSRRPNTSFCFLDIRSPGLGDTAMYLCATSRDRVNEQFFGPGTRLTVL.

The CDR3 DNA reads TGTGCCAGCTCACCACCCGGGCTCACCGGGGAGCTGTTTTTT. Protein: CASSPPGLTGELFF. The chain joins TRBV18 to TRBJ2-2; no firm D call. The CDR3 extends over 14 amino acids. In germline, CDR1 is KGHSH, CDR2 LQKENI. The ends were cut back, 0 bases at V and 4 bases at J, with 6 bases in the middle.

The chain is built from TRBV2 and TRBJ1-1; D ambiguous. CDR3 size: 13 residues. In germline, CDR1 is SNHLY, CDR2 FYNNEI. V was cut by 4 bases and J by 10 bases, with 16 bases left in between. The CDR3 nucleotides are TGTGCCAGCAGTGGATGGGAGGAGGGTAGAGCTTTCTTT. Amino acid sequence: CASSGWEEGRAFF.

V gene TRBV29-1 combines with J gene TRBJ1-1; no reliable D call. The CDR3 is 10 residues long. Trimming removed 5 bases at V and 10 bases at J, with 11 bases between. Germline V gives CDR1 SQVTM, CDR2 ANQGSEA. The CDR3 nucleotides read TGCAGCGTTCGGCAGGCAACAGCTTTCTTT. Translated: CSVRQATAFF.